Each of the 12 T cell receptor beta chains below was sequenced from the same sample in a study of T cell responses to AZD1222 COVID-19 vaccine. Profiled with immunoSEQ multiplex PCR; TCRdb holds only in-frame clones, not every one. Among about 120,000 clones listed, roughly 90% were seen once. This specimen consisted of peripheral blood, obtained 28 days after the second dose of the MenACWY control vaccine. The source of these receptors is an adult who received the MenACWY meningococcal vaccine as a control.

The genes are TRBV15 and TRBJ2-3; 7 positions agree with TRBD2. The CDR3 loop spans 16 amino acids. Germline V lookup: CDR1 LNHNV, CDR2 YYDKDF (reference sequence). V was pared by 0 bases and J by 3 bases, with 6 bases of the junction left unmatched. In DNA form, the CDR3 reads TGTGCCACCAGCAGAGATGCCGGACTAGTTACAGATACGCAGTATTTT. Its translation is CATSRDAGLVTDTQYF.

This chain connects TRBV6-1 to TRBJ1-1, with no clear D. Trimming removed 1 base at V and 0 bases at J, with 12 bases between. CDR1 and CDR2 from the germline V gene are MNHNS and SASEGT. CDR3 length equals 16 residues. CDR3 in amino acids: CASSEDELVMNTEAFF. CDR3 in DNA: TGTGCCAGCAGTGAAGATGAGCTGGTCATGAACACTGAAGCTTTCTTT.

The chain carries TRBV5-6 and TRBJ2-4; D is undetermined. The germline CDR1 and CDR2 sequences are SGHDT and YYEEEE. The V end lost 4 bases, the J end lost 0 bases, and 8 bases lay between the germline ends. CDR3 length equals 14 residues. CDR3 protein: CASSLNLAKNIQYF. The CDR3 DNA sequence: TGTGCCAGCAGCCTGAATCTAGCCAAAAACATTCAGTACTTC.

The CDR3 DNA follows: TGTGCCAGCTCACCGAGGGAAAAGGGCACTGAAGCTTTCTTT. It translates to CASSPREKGTEAFF. The chain recombines TRBV18 with TRBJ1-1; D call uncertain. Germline V gives CDR1 KGHSH, CDR2 LQKENI. The CDR3 extends over 14 amino acids. Between the trimmed V and J ends, which lost 3 bases and 4 bases, there was a span of 12 bases.

The J gene is TRBJ1-1, the V gene TRBV7-9; no reliable D call. This CDR3 is 13 amino acids long. From germline, CDR1 is SEHNR and CDR2 FQNEAQ (reference sequence). The V end was cut by 2 bases, the J end by 3 bases, with 7 bases between. The chain's CDR3 is CASSLWVDTEAFF. The DNA for the CDR3 is TGTGCCAGCAGCTTATGGGTTGACACTGAAGCTTTCTTT.

V and J are TRBV19 and TRBJ1-5; D may be TRBD1 (6 bases). V was shortened by 6 bases and J by 5 bases, with 14 bases between the two germline ends. CDR1 and CDR2 from the germline V gene are LNHDA and SQIVND (reference sequence). The CDR3 is 14 amino acids. The CDR3 region has the DNA TGTGCCAGTAGCACCACAGGGTTGCATCAGCCCCAGCATTTT. This translates into CASSTTGLHQPQHF.

J is TRBJ2-3 and V is TRBV5-6; weak D call: TRBD1 (6 bases). The CDR3 has 18 amino acids. Trimming took off 3 bases at V and 0 bases at J, with 20 bases between the two ends. Per the germline V gene, CDR1 is SGHDT and CDR2 is YYEEEE. CDR3 residues: CASSYRLLGGSSTDTQYF. The CDR3 bases are TGTGCCAGCAGCTACCGCCTACTAGGGGGATCTAGCACAGATACGCAGTATTTT.

This clone was counted once. The rearrangement uses TRBV12-3 or TRBV12-4 and TRBJ1-2; TRBD1 is a possible D gene (6 bases). V was trimmed by 6 bases and J by 8 bases, leaving 16 bases between them. This CDR3 has 13 residues. This CDR3 reads CASSQTGNGGYTF. In DNA form, the CDR3 reads TGTGCCAGCAGCCAAACAGGGAATGGAGGCTACACCTTC.

The gene calls are TRBV12-3 or TRBV12-4 and TRBJ2-1; no definite D call. V was cut by 3 bases and J by 6 bases, with 3 bases left in between. There are 11 residues in the CDR3. In nucleotides, the CDR3 is TGTGCCAGCAGTTTGACCAATGAGCAGTTCTTC. Protein: CASSLTNEQFF.

The chain uses TRBV2 and TRBJ2-3, with a tentative D call TRBD2 (6 bases). V gave up 6 bases and J gave up 0 bases, with 13 bases separating them. Germline V CDR1 and CDR2: SNHLY, FYNNEI. This CDR3 region has 15 residues. CDR3 sequence (DNA): TGTGCCAGCAGGGGGACTGGCGCTAGCACAGATACGCAGTATTTT. This sequence encodes CASRGTGASTDTQYF.

The J gene is TRBJ2-5, the V gene TRBV6-6; D might be TRBD1 (6 bases). Per germline, CDR1 MNHNY and CDR2 SVGAGI (reference sequence). Trimming removed 5 bases from V and 6 bases from J, with 16 bases in between. The CDR3 has 14 residues. This chain's CDR3 is CASSPRQAYQTQYF. CDR3 bases: TGTGCCAGCAGTCCAAGACAGGCGTATCAGACCCAGTACTTC.

V usage is TRBV4-1 and J usage is TRBJ2-7; D might be TRBD1 (6 bases). Germline CDR1 and CDR2: MGHRA and YSYEKL. V lost 1 base and J lost 3, with 19 bases in between. This CDR3 has 17 residues. CDR3 sequence reads: CASSQVAWGQRVYEQYF. Written as DNA, the CDR3 is TGCGCCAGCAGCCAAGTAGCGTGGGGGCAAAGGGTCTACGAGCAGTACTTC.